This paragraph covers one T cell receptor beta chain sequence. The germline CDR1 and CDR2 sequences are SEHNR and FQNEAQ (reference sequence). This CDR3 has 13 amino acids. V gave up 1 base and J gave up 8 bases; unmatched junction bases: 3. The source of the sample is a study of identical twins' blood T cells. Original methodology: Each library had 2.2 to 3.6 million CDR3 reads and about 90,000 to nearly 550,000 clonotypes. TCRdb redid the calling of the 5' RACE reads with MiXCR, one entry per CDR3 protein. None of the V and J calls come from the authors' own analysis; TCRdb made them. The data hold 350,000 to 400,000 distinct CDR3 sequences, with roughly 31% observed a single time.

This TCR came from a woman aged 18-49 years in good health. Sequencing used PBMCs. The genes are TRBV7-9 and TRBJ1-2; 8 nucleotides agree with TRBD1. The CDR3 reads CASSLETGVGYTF. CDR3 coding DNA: TGTGCCAGCAGCTTAGAGACAGGGGTCGGCTACACCTTC.